What follows are 30 T cell receptor beta chains derived from one specimen sequenced in a study of tumor and adjacent non-tumor tissue in lung cancer. Three rounds of nested PCR, following a modified ARM-PCR protocol, produced the TCRbeta library. TCRdb reprocessed the multiplex PCR reads via MiXCR and lists one record per CDR3 protein. In the table there are more than 75,000 distinct CDR3 sequences, 75% to 90% of which are singletons. This sample's RNA came from whole unsorted tissue. This non-tumor lung sample came from over 3 cm beyond the tumor edge. Material: distant non-tumor lung tissue. Receptors were obtained from a man aged 60 to 75 with small cell lung cancer.

This clonotype was seen once. One end of the junction varies from germline; a read error may be responsible. V is TRBV5-4 and J is TRBJ2-2; a possible D gene is TRBD2 (6 bases). The CDR3 contains 16 residues. Germline values: CDR1 SGHNT, CDR2 YYREEE (reference sequence). The CDR3 here is CASHMTGREYTGELFF. In DNA, the CDR3 is TGTGCCAGCCATATGACGGGACGGGAGTACACCGGGGAACTGTTTTTT.

In regard to this clonotype: An end of the junction does not agree with germline; a read error may underlie this. The chain couples TRBV12-5 to TRBJ2-3, with 11 bases aligning to TRBD2. The CDR3 is 20 amino acids. Germline V CDR1 and CDR2: LGHNT, FRNRAP. The CDR3 DNA reads as TGTGCTAGTGGTCCGCAGGGGGGTAGCGGGAGGGCCACTAGCACAGGTACGCAGTATTTT. Protein sequence: CASGPQGGSGRATSTGTQYF.

This clonotype was seen ten or more times. The chain uses TRBV6-5 and TRBJ1-5; TRBD1 matches 8 bases. The CDR3 is 16 residues long. Germline loops: CDR1 MNHEY, CDR2 SVGAGI. V lost 5 bases, J lost 3 bases, and 9 bases stayed unmatched. The CDR3 sequence: CASSGSGGAPNQPQHF. The DNA for the CDR3 is TGTGCCAGCAGTGGCTCAGGGGGCGCCCCCAATCAGCCCCAGCATTTT.

Of note for this clonotype: The CDR3 does not end in the conserved phenylalanine or tryptophan, so this is likely a read error. The DNA for the CDR3 is TGTGCCGGCAGTTTAGTTTACGGCGCATCGAACACCGGGGAGCTGTTTTTA. Translation gives CAGSLVYGASNTGELFL. This sequence joins TRBV12-3 or TRBV12-4 and TRBJ2-2; D unresolved. The CDR3 runs 17 residues.

As for this clonotype: A much larger clone lies a single base off, so this may be a read error. V usage is TRBV10-3 and J usage is TRBJ2-1, with 10 bases fitting TRBD2. Trimming took 0 bases from V and 0 from J; bases not matched to a gene: 8. The CDR3 is made up of 19 amino acids. Germline loops: CDR1 ENHRY, CDR2 SYGVKD. The CDR3 loop is CAISESSASGSRSYNEQFF. In nucleotides, the CDR3 is TGTGCCATCAGTGAGTCGTCGGCTAGCGGGAGCCGCTCCTACAATGAGCAGTTCTTC.

This clonotype occurred many times. The genes are TRBV30 and TRBJ1-1; the D is unclear. V was cut by 0 bases and J by 8 bases, with 13 bases left in between. This CDR3 has 13 amino acids. Germline V gene data show CDR1 as GTSNPN and CDR2 as SVGIG (reference sequence). CDR3 DNA: TGTGCCTGGAGTGTACTGAGGGCGGGAGAAGCTTTCTTT. Translating it yields CAWSVLRAGEAFF.

Regarding this clonotype: The junction and the germline gene differ at one end; a read error may be behind it. This chain links TRBV29-1 with TRBJ2-2; no clear D gene. This CDR3 is built from 14 residues. The germline gives CDR1 SQVTM, CDR2 ANQGSEA. The CDR3 region is CSVEMVPETEELFF. The CDR3 DNA reads as TGCAGCGTTGAGATGGTGCCGGAAACCGAGGAGCTGTTTTTT.

This clonotype was recorded a few times. Mismatch with germline at one junction end may stem from a read error. The CDR3 bases are TGCGCGTCCGGGAATCTTGGGACCAACGTCCTGACTTTC. Its translation: CASGNLGTNVLTF. The chain recombines TRBV5-1 with TRBJ2-6; D perhaps matches TRBD2 (5 bases). CDR1 is SGHRS, CDR2 YFSETQ, per germline. The CDR3 runs to 13 residues.

V usage is TRBV11-3 and J usage is TRBJ1-6; TRBD1 agrees at 7 bases. The CDR3 covers 20 residues. Germline values: CDR1 SGHNT, CDR2 YENEEA. In DNA form, the CDR3 reads TGTAGCAGCAGCCAGCACCGGGACAGTGTCTCCACTCGAACAAATTCACCCCTCCACTTT. Translating it yields CSSSQHRDSVSTRTNSPLHF.

The chain recombines TRBV11-2 with TRBJ2-1, with TRBD2 as a possible D gene (5 bases). Per germline, CDR1 SGHAT and CDR2 FQNNGV. The length of the CDR3 is 18 residues. Trimming shortened V by 1 base and J by 3 bases, and 19 bases separated the two germline ends. This CDR3 is CASSLGAAEGCYYNEQFF. DNA of the CDR3: TGTGCCAGCAGCTTAGGAGCAGCGGAAGGCTGCTACTACAATGAGCAGTTCTTC.

This clonotype was detected only a few times. V usage is TRBV6-1 and J usage is TRBJ2-7; 10 bases agree with TRBD1. Germline loops: CDR1 MNHNS, CDR2 SASEGT. The CDR3 loop spans 13 amino acids. CDR3 nucleotide sequence: TGTGTCAGCAGGAGACAGGGGGCGGGTAAGCAGTACGTC. Protein product: CVSRRQGAGKQYV.

This chain links TRBV4-2 with TRBJ1-5; 10 nucleotides align to TRBD1. The CDR3 is 16 amino acids. The germline CDR1 and CDR2 sequences are LGHNA and YNFKEQ. Trimming removed 9 bases from V and 6 bases from J; junction bases left unmatched: 14. The CDR3 here is CASNLAGTGDAQPQHF. In DNA form, the CDR3 reads TGTGCCAGTAACCTAGCCGGGACAGGGGATGCTCAGCCCCAGCATTTT.

Worth noting for this clonotype: One end of the junction fails to match germline, which may point to a read error. The V call is TRBV5-1, the J call TRBJ2-1; D gene unclear. The CDR3 sequence is 14 residues long. CDR1 is SGHRS, CDR2 YFSETQ, per germline. The CDR3, as DNA: TGCGCCAGCAGTTTGGCTTCCGTGTACAATGAGCACTTCTTC. Residues: CASSLASVYNEHFF.

For this clonotype: In this CDR3 the conserved last residue, phenylalanine or tryptophan, is missing, so a read error is likely. V and J are TRBV5-5 and TRBJ2-3; 11 nucleotides align to TRBD2. This CDR3 has 16 amino acids. Germline assignment: CDR1 SGHKS and CDR2 YYEKEE (reference sequence). J gave up 5 bases and V 7 bases, and 12 bases lay outside the gene matches. The CDR3 DNA sequence: TGTGCCAGCCGCATGGAATTAGCGGGAGGGAGAGATACGCAGTATTTG. Its translation is CASRMELAGGRDTQYL.

On this clonotype itself: Since no conserved phenylalanine or tryptophan closes the CDR3, a read error is the likely cause. V usage is TRBV6-5 and J usage is TRBJ2-1; D unclear. Looked up from germline, CDR1 is MNHEY and CDR2 is SVGAGI. This CDR3 has 12 amino acids. V lost 7 bases to trimming and J lost 4 bases, with 8 bases between them. For the CDR3, the DNA is TGTGCCAGCAATTCGACTTACAATGAGCAGTTCTTG. Translating it yields CASNSTYNEQFL.

The chain is built from TRBV5-1 and TRBJ2-1; maybe TRBD1 (6 bases). Per germline, CDR1 SGHRS and CDR2 YFSETQ. The V gene lost 9 bases and the J gene lost 6 bases, with 22 bases spanning the gap. The CDR3 length is 15 residues. The CDR3, as DNA: TGCGCCAATAGCTTGGGGGCACCGGAAGCCAATGAGCAGTTCTTC. Its protein is CANSLGAPEANEQFF.

This clonotype was seen only a few times. A much larger clone is a single base away; this may be a read error. The chain couples TRBV10-1 to TRBJ2-1; 9 bases match TRBD1. CDR1 WNHNN and CDR2 SYGVQD come from the germline V gene (reference sequence). The CDR3 covers 15 residues. This chain's CDR3 is CTSSAEQGARPLQFF. The DNA of the CDR3 is TGCACCAGCAGCGCCGAACAGGGGGCGCGGCCTTTGCAGTTCTTC.

This clonotype was recorded once. J is TRBJ2-1 and V is TRBV18; D remains unclear. In germline, CDR1 is KGHSH, CDR2 LQKENI. Trimming pared 0 bases from V and 4 bases from J, leaving 7 bases between. This CDR3 has 14 amino acids. The CDR3: CASSPPSGYNEQFF. As DNA, the CDR3 is TGTGCCAGCTCACCACCATCTGGGTACAATGAGCAGTTCTTC.

The chain combines TRBV6-5 with TRBJ2-1; D is tentatively TRBD1 or TRBD2 (6 bases each). This CDR3 region has 13 residues. V lost 11 bases and J lost 10, with 21 bases in between. CDR1 and CDR2 (germline): MNHEY, SVGAGI. CDR3 in amino acids: CAGGQTRGGEQFF. The DNA for the CDR3 is TGTGCCGGCGGACAGACGCGGGGCGGAGAGCAGTTCTTC.

Regarding this clonotype: An end of the junction does not agree with germline; a read error may underlie this. The CDR3 nucleotides read TGCGCCAGCAATTTCGACAGACCCTACGACCAGTACTTC. Translating gives CASNFDRPYDQYF. The genes are TRBV4-1 and TRBJ2-7; tentative D call: TRBD1 (5 bases). The CDR3 has 13 residues. CDR1 is MGHRA, CDR2 YSYEKL, per germline.

To note about this clonotype: The junction differs from germline at one of its ends, possibly a read error. The chain employs TRBV6-1 and TRBJ2-3; tentatively, D is TRBD2 (6 bases). This CDR3 spans 18 amino acids. In germline, CDR1 is MNHNS, CDR2 SASEGT. The CDR3 DNA sequence: TGTGTCAGCAACTCCCTAGGGGCGGGACCCTTGGGCTCGGAGCAGCAGTATTTT. This sequence encodes CVSNSLGAGPLGSEQQYF.

The rearrangement links TRBV6-5 to TRBJ2-1; D is possibly TRBD2 (5 bases). Germline lookup yields CDR1 MNHEY and CDR2 SVGAGI. CDR3 length: 15 residues. V lost 0 bases and J 10 bases, leaving 16 bases between the germline ends. The CDR3 DNA reads TGTGCCAGCAGTTACTCTGAGGGAGTGAGTAACGAGCAGTTCTTC. Amino acid sequence: CASSYSEGVSNEQFF.

A word on this clonotype: Relative to the germline gene, one junction end is altered; a read error may explain this. The CDR3 sequence: CASSLAHGGDETQYF. The CDR3 DNA reads TGTGCTAGCAGCTTAGCTCACGGGGGTGATGAGACCCAGTACTTC. The chain joins TRBV7-7 to TRBJ2-5; tentatively, D is TRBD2 (6 bases). This CDR3 contains 15 residues. The germline gives CDR1 SSHAT, CDR2 FNYEAQ (reference sequence).

This clonotype was detected a few times. With a much larger clone just one base away, this may be a read error. The chain recombines TRBV7-8 with TRBJ1-1; D is unclear. The CDR3 length is 12 residues. Germline V CDR1 and CDR2: SGHVS, FQNEAQ. CDR3 coding DNA: TGTGTCAGCAGCTTTCACAGCGCTGAAGCTTTCTTT. Translation gives CVSSFHSAEAFF.

The J gene is TRBJ1-2, the V gene TRBV29-1; weak D call: TRBD1 (5 bases). The CDR3 is 13 residues long. Germline CDR1 and CDR2: SQVTM and ANQGSEA. Trimming took 4 bases from V and 7 from J, leaving 16 bases between them. Here the CDR3 reads CSVVGGTYSGYTF. The CDR3 nucleotides are TGCAGCGTTGTTGGCGGGACCTATTCTGGCTACACCTTC.

To note about this clonotype: Without the conserved terminal phenylalanine or tryptophan, this CDR3 likely stems from a read error. The V and J genes are TRBV29-1 and TRBJ2-1; 7 nucleotides line up with TRBD2. Germline trimming cut 7 bases from V and 4 bases from J; bases unmatched to any gene: 13. The CDR3 covers 15 residues. The germline CDR1 and CDR2 sequences are SQVTM and ANQGSEA. This CDR3 is CSGASWRGYYNEQFL. The CDR3 region has the DNA TGCAGCGGAGCCTCGTGGCGGGGGTATTACAATGAGCAGTTCCTC.

Details on this clonotype: The junction shows a germline mismatch at one end, possibly a read error. The chain links TRBV11-3 to TRBJ2-7; D is undetermined. Germline V gene lookup returns CDR1 SGHNT and CDR2 YENEEA. The CDR3 length is 13 residues. The CDR3 is CARSLETSYEQYF. In nucleotides, the CDR3 is TGTGCCAGAAGCTTAGAAACAAGCTACGAGCAGTACTTC.

This sequence joins TRBV11-3 and TRBJ2-2; 8 positions agree with TRBD2. The CDR3 covers 16 residues. The germline CDR1 and CDR2 sequences are SGHNT and YENEEA. Trimming cost V 2 bases and J 8 bases; bases outside gene matches: 10. The CDR3 DNA follows: TGTGCCAGCAGCTTAACCACGGGAGGGGTCAAAGGGGAGCTGTTTTTT. Translated, it gives CASSLTTGGVKGELFF.

This clonotype was seen only once. This clone may be a read error of a much larger clone one base away. J is TRBJ1-5 and V is TRBV5-1; maybe TRBD1 (5 bases). This CDR3 spans 14 amino acids. Germline V CDR1 and CDR2: SGHRS, YFSETQ. The CDR3 region is CASSLAGVGQPKHF. CDR3 nucleotides: TGCGCCAGCAGCTTGGCGGGGGTAGGTCAGCCCAAGCATTTT.

As to this clonotype: This CDR3 fails to terminate in the conserved phenylalanine or tryptophan, so it likely reflects a read error. The rearrangement uses TRBV6-5 and TRBJ2-7; D is unresolved. Germline CDR1 and CDR2: MNHEY and SVGAGI. This CDR3 spans 13 amino acids. In nucleotides, the CDR3 is TGTGCCAGCCTGCGACTGGGCCCCTACCAGCAGTACTTA. Encoded protein: CASLRLGPYQQYL.